This TCR beta chain was identified during a study of T-cell memory formation after mild COVID-19. Trimming shortened V by 2 bases and J by 0 bases, and 6 bases separated the two germline ends. The CDR3 length is 14 residues. Germline CDR1 reads SGHTA; CDR2 reads FQGNSA. From the 5' RACE reads, TCRdb called clonotypes with MiXCR, one entry per CDR3 protein. Here the sample spans 450,000 or so distinct CDR3 sequences, around 20% being singletons. This clonotype has more than one count but fewer than ten. The sequence derives from an adult woman who had mild COVID-19 (a few samples of this study predate the infection). Cell type and time point are not known. Input material: PBMCs or a T cell subset sorted from them (not recorded which). The genes are TRBV7-2 and TRBJ2-3; D is undetermined. The chain's CDR3 is CASSLYRSTDTQYF. DNA of the CDR3: TGTGCCAGCAGCTTATACCGCAGCACAGATACGCAGTATTTT.